This TCR beta chain was retrieved from a study of blood T cell repertoires in COVID-19. The V end lost 2 bases, the J end lost 1 base, and 12 bases lay between the germline ends. The CDR3 covers 16 residues. Germline V gene data show CDR1 as MNHEY and CDR2 as SMNVEV (reference sequence). Profiled with immunoSEQ multiplex PCR; TCRdb holds only in-frame clones, not every one. In the table there are 330,000 or so clones, roughly 90% of which are singletons. Across about two dozen US areas, participants ranged in age from about 18 to 90 years. This receptor was identified in a woman in her 30s who had recovered from COVID-19. The chain couples TRBV27 to TRBJ2-1; a possible D gene is TRBD1 (6 bases). The sample consisted of PBMCs or T cells enriched from blood (not recorded which). The CDR3 DNA follows: TGTGCCAGCAGTTTACGGGACACCACATCCTACAATGAGCAGTTCTTC. Amino acid sequence: CASSLRDTTSYNEQFF.